The 5 T cell receptor beta chains presented below share a single source sample, sequenced in a study of cytomegalovirus exposure and HLA in healthy donors. In the PCR, 60 Vbeta and 13 Jbeta primers were used. Using immunoSEQ multiplex PCR, the repertoire was profiled, and TCRdb retains in-frame clones only, with some absent. Its clone listing holds about 170,000 clones. The specimen was PBMCs. Receptors were obtained from a woman aged 55-70 years in good health and CMV-seronegative.

The chain uses TRBV7-9 and TRBJ2-7, with D tentatively TRBD2 (5 bases). Trimming removed 1 base from V and 3 bases from J, with 10 bases in between. CDR3 length: 14 residues. Germline V gene sequence: CDR1 SEHNR, CDR2 FQNEAQ (reference sequence). Here the CDR3 reads CASSLVGGGYEQYF. The DNA for the CDR3 is TGTGCCAGCAGCTTAGTCGGAGGAGGCTACGAGCAGTACTTC.

V gene TRBV7-2 combines with J gene TRBJ2-7; D is uncertain. The CDR3 consists of 15 residues. Germline CDR1 SGHTA, CDR2 FQGNSA. V was pared by 0 bases and J by 3 bases, with 12 bases between. The CDR3 is CASSLAVSTHYEQYF. The DNA for the CDR3 is TGTGCCAGCAGCTTAGCCGTCTCGACTCACTACGAGCAGTACTTC. Full variable domain (rest looked up from reference TRBV7-2 and TRBJ2-7): GAGVSQSPSNKVTEKGKDVELRCDPISGHTALYWYRQSLGQGLEFLIYFQGNSAPDKSGLPSDRFSAERTGGSVSTLTIQRTQQEDSAVYLCASSLAVSTHYEQYFGPGTRLTVT.

The chain has TRBV5-1 and TRBJ2-5; possibly TRBD1 for D (6 bases). This CDR3 contains 14 residues. Trimming removed 1 base at V and 4 bases at J, with 11 bases between. Germline values: CDR1 SGHRS, CDR2 YFSETQ. In nucleotides, the CDR3 is TGCGCCAGCAGCTTGTGGGGGCCCGTAGAGACCCAGTACTTC. The encoded protein is CASSLWGPVETQYF.

This sequence joins TRBV7-3 and TRBJ2-2; 10 nucleotides align to TRBD2. Germline V gene lookup returns CDR1 SGHTA and CDR2 FQGTGA. There are 16 residues in the CDR3. J gave up 6 bases and V 6 bases, and 10 bases lay outside the gene matches. The CDR3, as DNA: TGTGCCAGCAGGAAAACGACCGGGACTAGCGCCGGGGAGCTGTTTTTT. As protein: CASRKTTGTSAGELFF.

This chain connects TRBV27 to TRBJ1-1; TRBD1 matches at 8 bases. Germline V gives CDR1 MNHEY, CDR2 SMNVEV (reference sequence). Unmatched junction bases numbered 3, after V lost 2 bases and J lost 4 bases. The CDR3 is made up of 14 amino acids. CDR3 protein: CASSLRQGSTEAFF. The DNA for the CDR3 is TGTGCCAGCAGTTTACGACAGGGGAGCACTGAAGCTTTCTTT.